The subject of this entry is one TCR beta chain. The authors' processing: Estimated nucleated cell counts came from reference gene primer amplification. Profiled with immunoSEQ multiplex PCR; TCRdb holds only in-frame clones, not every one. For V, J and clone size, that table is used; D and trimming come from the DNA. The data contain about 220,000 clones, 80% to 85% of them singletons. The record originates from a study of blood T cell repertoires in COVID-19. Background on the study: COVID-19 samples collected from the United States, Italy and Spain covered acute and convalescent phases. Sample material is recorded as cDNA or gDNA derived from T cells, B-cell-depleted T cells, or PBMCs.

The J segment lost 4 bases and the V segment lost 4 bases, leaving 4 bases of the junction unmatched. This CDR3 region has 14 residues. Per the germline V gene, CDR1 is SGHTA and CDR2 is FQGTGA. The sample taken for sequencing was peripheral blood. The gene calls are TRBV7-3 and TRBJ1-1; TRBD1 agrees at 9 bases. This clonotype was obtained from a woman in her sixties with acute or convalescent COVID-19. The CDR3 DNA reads TGTGCCAGCAGCTCACAGGGGGCAGGCACTGAAGCTTTCTTT. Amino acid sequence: CASSSQGAGTEAFF. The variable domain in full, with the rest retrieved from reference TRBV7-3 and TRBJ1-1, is GAGVSQTPSNKVTEKGKYVELRCDPISGHTALYWYRQSLGQGPEFLIYFQGTGAADDSGLPNDRFFAVRPEGSVSTLKIQRTERGDSAVYLCASSSQGAGTEAFFGQGTRLTVV.